The text below deals with one T cell receptor beta chain. Its antigen remains unknown. This entry belongs to a study of shared clonotypes between healthy human individuals. Findings and caveats of the study: Sorted-subset sequencing was shown by rarefaction to be incomplete despite large depth. Among non-shared clonotypes, generation probabilities were lower than among those shared by all four donors.

V was pared by 5 bases and J by 0 bases, with 11 bases between. The germline V gene encodes CDR1 LNHDA and CDR2 SQIVND (reference sequence). CDR3 size: 14 residues. Profiled with immunoSEQ multiplex PCR; TCRdb holds only in-frame clones, not every one. Of around 2.5 million clones listed, roughly 93% are singletons. The rearrangement uses TRBV19 and TRBJ2-7; D tentatively fits TRBD1 or TRBD2 (5 bases each). Sequencing was done on a sample of naive CD4+ T cells from PBMCs. This sample's subset: CD45RA+ positively selected. The receptor comes from a man aged 18 to 35 in good health. Some clones in this sample may be carry-over from other donors' samples. DNA of the CDR3: TGTGCCAGTAGTTCGAGGGGAAGCTCCTACGAGCAGTACTTC. Translating it yields CASSSRGSSYEQYF.